The 26 T cell receptor beta chains below were found in one sample sequenced in a study of CD4 T cells in relation to SARS-CoV-2 and coronaviruses. Unexposed donor CD4+ T cells date from 2011-2018, before the COVID-19 pandemic. After nine to ten days of culture, CD4+ T cells were isolated. Their cognate antigens are unknown. Only in-frame clones appear in the TCRdb table, and some are missing; sequencing was by immunoSEQ multiplex PCR. The profile shows under 20,000 clones, 77% of them singletons. The specimen sequenced was CD4+ T cells from PBMCs, cultured in vitro. These TCRs come from a human donor in good health.

This clone was seen once. The chain carries TRBV19 and TRBJ1-1, with 7 nucleotides matching TRBD1. Per the germline V gene, CDR1 is LNHDA and CDR2 is SQIVND (reference sequence). The CDR3 runs to 17 residues. Trimming cost V 1 base and J 1 base; bases outside gene matches: 9. CDR3 loop: CASSIGRGGQPNTEAFF. The DNA for the CDR3 is TGTGCCAGTAGTATAGGAAGGGGGGGACAGCCGAACACTGAAGCTTTCTTT.

The gene calls are TRBV28 and TRBJ2-2; possible D gene TRBD1, 6 bases. Germline CDR1 MDHEN, CDR2 SYDVKM. The CDR3 is 15 amino acids. Trimming took off 4 bases at V and 5 bases at J, with 14 bases between the two ends. CDR3 nucleotide sequence: TGTGCCAGCAGTTCCCTTGGCCAGGGGACCGGGGAGCTGTTTTTT. Translation gives CASSSLGQGTGELFF. Drawing the rest from reference TRBV28 and TRBJ2-2, the complete variable domain is DVKVTQSSRYLVKRTGEKVFLECVQDMDHENMFWYRQDPGLGLRLIYFSYDVKMKEKGDIPEGYSVSREKKERFSLILESASTNQTSMYLCASSSLGQGTGELFFGEGSRLTVL.

The J gene is TRBJ2-3, the V gene TRBV10-3, with a weak D call TRBD2 (6 bases). V was pared by 5 bases and J by 4 bases, with 13 bases between. The CDR3 is made up of 14 amino acids. Germline CDR1 ENHRY, CDR2 SYGVKD. The CDR3 sequence is CAISLKRVPDTQYF. CDR3 DNA: TGTGCCATCAGTCTCAAGCGGGTGCCAGATACGCAGTATTTT.

V usage is TRBV5-1 and J usage is TRBJ1-4; the D is unclear. The CDR3 is 19 residues long. Trimming cost V 0 bases and J 5 bases, with 23 bases left between them. In germline, CDR1 is SGHRS, CDR2 YFSETQ. CDR3 sequence reads: CASSLDAHLTGVGNEKLFF. CDR3 sequence (DNA): TGCGCCAGCAGCTTGGACGCCCACCTCACTGGCGTGGGGAATGAAAAACTGTTTTTT.

The chain combines TRBV2 with TRBJ2-1; 15 bases line up with TRBD2. The J segment lost 7 bases and the V segment lost 6 bases, leaving 4 bases of the junction unmatched. The CDR3 is 15 amino acids. Germline V lookup: CDR1 SNHLY, CDR2 FYNNEI. CDR3 DNA: TGTGCCAGCAGCCTGGGACTAGCGGGAGGAAATGAGCAGTTCTTC. Amino acid sequence: CASSLGLAGGNEQFF.

V and J are TRBV19 and TRBJ1-1, with D tentatively TRBD1 (5 bases). V was cut by 7 bases and J by 0 bases, with 12 bases left in between. The germline V gene encodes CDR1 LNHDA and CDR2 SQIVND (reference sequence). CDR3 length: 14 amino acids. CDR3 DNA: TGTGCCAGTACCGATGGGACGATGAACACTGAAGCTTTCTTT. Translation: CASTDGTMNTEAFF.

This chain connects TRBV9 to TRBJ2-2, with 8 nucleotides matching TRBD1. This CDR3 region has 15 residues. Per germline, CDR1 SGDLS and CDR2 YYNGEE. V was pared by 3 bases and J by 2 bases, with 3 bases of the junction left unmatched. DNA of the CDR3: TGTGCCAGCAGCGCCGGGACAGGTAACACCGGGGAGCTGTTTTTT. It yields the protein CASSAGTGNTGELFF.

CDR3 sequence: CASSQQTYYGYTF. The CDR3 bases are TGCGCCAGCAGCCAACAGACCTACTATGGCTACACCTTC. The chain employs TRBV4-1 and TRBJ1-2; D gene unclear. From germline, CDR1 is MGHRA and CDR2 YSYEKL. The CDR3 loop spans 13 amino acids. Trimming removed 2 bases from V and 3 bases from J, with 7 bases in between.

This clone was seen more than once but under ten times. J is TRBJ2-7 and V is TRBV6-5, with D perhaps assigned TRBD1 or TRBD2 (5 bases each). Per the germline V gene, CDR1 is MNHEY and CDR2 is SVGAGI. The CDR3 sequence is 13 residues long. Trimming removed 1 base at V and 4 bases at J, with 8 bases between. The CDR3 loop reads CASSYLGDYEQYF. CDR3 coding DNA: TGTGCCAGCAGTTACTTGGGGGATTACGAGCAGTACTTC.

V gene TRBV12-3 or TRBV12-4 combines with J gene TRBJ1-1; tentatively, D is TRBD1 (6 bases). V dropped 1 base and J dropped 3 bases, with 6 bases sitting between them. The length of the CDR3 is 13 residues. CDR3: CASSLDRDTEAFF. In DNA form, the CDR3 reads TGTGCCAGCAGTTTAGACAGGGACACTGAAGCTTTCTTT.

CDR3 coding DNA: TGTGCCAGCTCTCCAAATATGCGGGGGTCGGACTATGGCTACACCTTC. This gives the protein CASSPNMRGSDYGYTF. The chain couples TRBV18 to TRBJ1-2; weak D call: TRBD1 (5 bases). This CDR3 spans 16 amino acids. The germline gives CDR1 KGHSH, CDR2 LQKENI. The V end was cut by 6 bases, the J end by 3 bases, with 20 bases between.

This sequence joins TRBV4-1 and TRBJ1-3; D remains ambiguous. Germline V CDR1 and CDR2: MGHRA, YSYEKL. The CDR3 sequence is 15 residues long. Trimming stripped 0 bases from V and 2 bases from J, with 8 bases between. The CDR3 coding sequence is TGCGCCAGCAGCCAAGATCTGACACCTGGAAACACCATATATTTT. Protein product: CASSQDLTPGNTIYF.

The V and J genes are TRBV28 and TRBJ2-3, with 11 bases aligning to TRBD1. Losses at the gene ends were 6 bases for V and 4 bases for J; bases not matched to a gene: 12. Germline V gene sequence: CDR1 MDHEN, CDR2 SYDVKM. The CDR3 runs to 17 residues. CDR3 sequence reads: CASRGASGQGAADTQYF. CDR3 DNA: TGTGCCAGCAGGGGGGCGTCAGGACAGGGGGCCGCAGATACGCAGTATTTT.

The V and J genes are TRBV19 and TRBJ1-5, with 8 bases identical to TRBD1. The V gene end was trimmed by 9 bases and the J gene end by 0 bases; junction bases not matched to a gene: 19. The CDR3 spans 19 residues. Germline lookup yields CDR1 LNHDA and CDR2 SQIVND (reference sequence). Written as DNA, the CDR3 is TGTGCCAGCGCCTACGACGACAGGGGTCCCCTTTATAGCAATCAGCCCCAGCATTTT. Amino acid sequence: CASAYDDRGPLYSNQPQHF.

The gene calls are TRBV30 and TRBJ2-5; 9 nucleotides match TRBD2. Losses at the gene ends were 3 bases for V and 5 bases for J; bases not matched to a gene: 7. The CDR3 contains 14 residues. The germline gives CDR1 GTSNPN, CDR2 SVGIG (reference sequence). DNA for the CDR3: TGTGCCTGGAGCCACCTAGCGGGAATCGAGACCCAGTACTTC. Protein sequence: CAWSHLAGIETQYF.

This clone was seen a single time. The chain links TRBV5-5 to TRBJ2-7, with a tentative D call TRBD1 (5 bases). The CDR3 sequence is 17 residues long. Trimming removed 0 bases from V and 2 bases from J, with 18 bases in between. The germline V gene encodes CDR1 SGHKS and CDR2 YYEKEE (reference sequence). CDR3 in amino acids: CASSLGPAGLGAYEQYF. The CDR3 coding sequence is TGTGCCAGCAGCTTGGGGCCAGCTGGTTTAGGGGCCTACGAGCAGTACTTC. Using reference TRBV5-5 and TRBJ2-7 for the parts outside the CDR3, the full variable domain is DAGVTQSPTHLIKTRGQQVTLRCSPISGHKSVSWYQQVLGQGPQFIFQYYEKEERGRGNFPDRFSARQFPNYSSELNVNALLLGDSALYLCASSLGPAGLGAYEQYFGPGTRLTVT.

CDR3 in DNA: TGTGCCAGCAGTTCCCAAGCTAGAATAGGACAGGGGACAACTAATGAAAAACTGTTTTTT. This sequence encodes CASSSQARIGQGTTNEKLFF. V usage is TRBV27 and J usage is TRBJ1-4; 9 nucleotides align to TRBD1. V was pared by 4 bases and J by 0 bases, with 15 bases of the junction left unmatched. CDR1 MNHEY and CDR2 SMNVEV come from the germline V gene (reference sequence). The CDR3 spans 20 residues.

The chain has TRBV25-1 and TRBJ1-3, with D perhaps matching TRBD1 (5 bases). V lost 5 bases and J 9 bases, leaving 17 bases between the germline ends. CDR1 is MGHDK and CDR2 is SYGVNS in the germline V gene. This CDR3 contains 14 residues. The CDR3: CASSRSGDFGTIYF. CDR3 DNA: TGTGCCAGCAGTCGCTCCGGGGACTTCGGCACCATATATTTT.

V usage is TRBV19 and J usage is TRBJ2-1; either TRBD1 or TRBD2 may supply D (5 bases each). This CDR3 is built from 15 residues. The germline V and J ends were trimmed by 4 bases and 9 bases, with 19 bases remaining between them. The germline gives CDR1 LNHDA, CDR2 SQIVND (reference sequence). Here the CDR3 DNA reads TGTGCCAGTAGTACCACGGACACAGGACTCGGTGAGCAGTTCTTC. Translating it yields CASSTTDTGLGEQFF. The entire variable domain, with the rest obtained from reference TRBV19 and TRBJ2-1, is as follows: DGGITQSPKYLFRKEGQNVTLSCEQNLNHDAMYWYRQDPGQGLRLIYYSQIVNDFQKGDIAEGYSVSREKKESFPLTVTSAQKNPTAFYLCASSTTDTGLGEQFFGPGTRLTVL.

Here the CDR3 reads CASSPGDRDYNEQFF. The DNA for the CDR3 is TGTGCCAGCTCACCAGGAGACAGAGACTACAATGAGCAGTTCTTC. J is TRBJ2-1 and V is TRBV18; D may be TRBD1 (5 bases). The germline gives CDR1 KGHSH, CDR2 LQKENI. With 2 bases removed from V and 3 bases from J, the gap between germline ends came to 11 bases. This CDR3 contains 15 residues.

The chain joins TRBV7-3 to TRBJ2-1; D is possibly TRBD1 or TRBD2 (6 bases each). Germline-derived CDR1 and CDR2 are SGHTA and FQGTGA. CDR3 length: 15 residues. Trimming removed 3 bases at V and 3 bases at J, with 12 bases between. The CDR3 sequence is CASSLSGDNYNEQFF. CDR3 nucleotide sequence: TGTGCCAGCAGCTTGTCGGGGGACAACTACAATGAGCAGTTCTTC.

This chain uses TRBV27 with TRBJ1-6; D remains ambiguous. Between the trimmed V and J ends, which lost 5 bases and 0 bases, there was a span of 5 bases. Germline assignment: CDR1 MNHEY and CDR2 SMNVEV (reference sequence). The CDR3 has 14 amino acids. CDR3 protein: CASSAGSYNSPLHF. The CDR3 DNA reads as TGTGCCAGCAGTGCCGGCTCCTATAATTCACCCCTCCACTTT.

CDR3 amino acids: CASSATRRADQETQYF. CDR3 nucleotides: TGTGCCAGCAGCGCGACTAGGCGGGCCGACCAAGAGACCCAGTACTTC. The J gene is TRBJ2-5, the V gene TRBV5-5, with D tentatively TRBD2 (6 bases). Germline V gene data show CDR1 as SGHKS and CDR2 as YYEKEE (reference sequence). The CDR3 runs to 16 residues. V dropped 4 bases and J dropped 0 bases, with 16 bases sitting between them.

V is TRBV2 and J is TRBJ1-2; D call uncertain. V lost 0 bases to trimming and J lost 2 bases, with 7 bases between them. CDR3 size: 14 residues. The germline gives CDR1 SNHLY, CDR2 FYNNEI. DNA of the CDR3: TGTGCCAGCAGTGAAGCGCGGGTAAACTATGGCTACACCTTC. Its translation: CASSEARVNYGYTF.

The chain carries TRBV12-3 or TRBV12-4 and TRBJ2-1, with 8 bases lining up with TRBD2. The CDR3 sequence is 13 residues long. J was trimmed by 9 bases and V by 3 bases; bases with no gene match: 4. The CDR3 here is CASSFREGSEQFF. The CDR3 bases are TGTGCCAGCAGTTTTCGGGAGGGGTCTGAGCAGTTCTTC.

This clone was picked up one time. The chain couples TRBV4-2 to TRBJ1-5; the D gene is possibly TRBD1 (6 bases). Trimming left V 4 bases short and J 3 bases short, with 13 bases between. The CDR3 totals 15 residues. Germline CDR1 reads LGHNA; CDR2 reads YNFKEQ. The DNA for the CDR3 is TGTGCCAGCAGCCCGTGGACAGACGCCAATCAGCCCCAGCATTTT. Residues: CASSPWTDANQPQHF.